The rows below give T cell receptor beta chains drawn from one sample of a study of blood T cell repertoires in COVID-19. Libraries were prepared by immunoSEQ multiplex PCR; TCRdb keeps only in-frame clonotypes and omits some of them. The sample has 200,000 to 300,000 clones; 88% are singletons. The sample was peripheral blood. Every receptor here comes from a woman aged 25 to 39 with acute or convalescent COVID-19. Both conserved end residues are trimmed from each CDR3. Each record gives: V gene, D gene, J gene, CDR3 protein. D genes are given only for firm matches.

V: TRBV4-1; D: -; J: TRBJ1-3; CDR3: ASSQDRERRHSGNTIY
V: TRBV29-1; D: TRBD1; J: TRBJ1-2; CDR3: SVAALRDRVGYT
V: TRBV12-2; D: -; J: TRBJ1-5; CDR3: ASRLGGAGGNQPQH
V: TRBV19; D: TRBD1; J: TRBJ2-7; CDR3: ASSDRGHYEQY
V: TRBV27; D: -; J: TRBJ1-5; CDR3: ASSHRSNQPQH
V: TRBV7-7; D: TRBD1; J: TRBJ2-5; CDR3: ASSLGGQGAKETQY
V: TRBV12-3/TRBV12-4; D: -; J: TRBJ2-7; CDR3: ASSSGLAYEQY
V: TRBV2; D: TRBD2; J: TRBJ2-1; CDR3: ARGREGNNEQF
V: TRBV18; D: -; J: TRBJ2-2; CDR3: ASSPLSGLGTGELF
V: TRBV5-1; D: -; J: TRBJ1-6; CDR3: ASSFQEAGPNSPLH
V: TRBV9; D: TRBD1; J: TRBJ1-2; CDR3: ASSVANRQGNGYT
V: TRBV19; D: -; J: TRBJ1-1; CDR3: ASSIDLERMNTEAF
V: TRBV30; D: TRBD1; J: TRBJ1-1; CDR3: AWSATRGPVAAF
V: TRBV5-4; D: -; J: TRBJ2-7; CDR3: ASSLVGLYEQY
V: TRBV12-3/TRBV12-4; D: -; J: TRBJ1-2; CDR3: ASRVDRNYGYT
V: TRBV3-1/TRBV3-2; D: TRBD2; J: TRBJ2-3; CDR3: ASSQAVGRPTDTQY
V: TRBV2; D: TRBD1; J: TRBJ1-1; CDR3: ASRPDRGNTEAF
V: TRBV27; D: TRBD2; J: TRBJ2-1; CDR3: ASSFGLAGYEQF
V: TRBV7-2; D: -; J: TRBJ2-1; CDR3: ASSLSVSSYNEQF
V: TRBV6-5; D: TRBD1; J: TRBJ2-1; CDR3: ASRRTGGSYNEQF
V: TRBV30; D: TRBD1; J: TRBJ1-5; CDR3: AWGSGGDQPQH
V: TRBV25-1; D: TRBD1; J: TRBJ1-1; CDR3: ASSESGGRVSEAF
V: TRBV11-2; D: TRBD1; J: TRBJ2-7; CDR3: ASSLQQGARYEQY
V: TRBV24-1; D: TRBD2; J: TRBJ2-3; CDR3: ATSDPKTGGLAGALPDTQY
V: TRBV30; D: -; J: TRBJ1-3; CDR3: AWIGGLGNTIY
V: TRBV7-8; D: TRBD2; J: TRBJ2-3; CDR3: ASSLGVAGGVTDTQY
V: TRBV6-5; D: TRBD2; J: TRBJ2-7; CDR3: ASSYSGGGGAYEQY
V: TRBV6-6; D: -; J: TRBJ1-1; CDR3: ASSGLMNTEAF
V: TRBV15; D: TRBD2; J: TRBJ2-1; CDR3: ATSRVGGRDNEQF
V: TRBV7-9; D: -; J: TRBJ2-7; CDR3: ASSLVAGPRGYEQY
V: TRBV7-9; D: -; J: TRBJ1-6; CDR3: ASSLEGGSPLH
V: TRBV7-8; D: TRBD2; J: TRBJ2-3; CDR3: ASSLQGTSPDTQY
V: TRBV4-3; D: TRBD2; J: TRBJ2-1; CDR3: ASSRRAVSGSVRATNEQF
V: TRBV9; D: -; J: TRBJ2-1; CDR3: ASTLDNSYNEQF
V: TRBV5-6; D: -; J: TRBJ2-5; CDR3: ASSLVRSETQY
V: TRBV19; D: TRBD2; J: TRBJ2-3; CDR3: ASSISSGGNVGRLDTQY
V: TRBV7-9; D: -; J: TRBJ1-3; CDR3: ASSSNSGNTIY
V: TRBV19; D: TRBD1; J: TRBJ2-1; CDR3: ASSRGQVVNEQF
V: TRBV2; D: -; J: TRBJ1-3; CDR3: ASSESGYSGNTIY
V: TRBV19; D: -; J: TRBJ1-1; CDR3: ASSRERRTEAF
V: TRBV3-1/TRBV3-2; D: TRBD2; J: TRBJ2-7; CDR3: ASSPGGDEQY
V: TRBV7-7; D: TRBD2; J: TRBJ2-2; CDR3: ASSLFFRPGLAGAANTGELF
V: TRBV19; D: TRBD1; J: TRBJ2-3; CDR3: ASSIGDSEDTQY
V: TRBV30; D: -; J: TRBJ1-1; CDR3: AGRGTEAF
V: TRBV5-4; D: TRBD2; J: TRBJ2-1; CDR3: ASSSTSGRANEQF
V: TRBV7-2; D: TRBD2; J: TRBJ2-3; CDR3: ASSSRLAGSTDTQY
V: TRBV27; D: TRBD2; J: TRBJ2-3; CDR3: ASSKLAGAPDTQY
V: TRBV30; D: -; J: TRBJ2-2; CDR3: AWSPTVNTGELF
V: TRBV5-1; D: TRBD1; J: TRBJ1-1; CDR3: ASSPAGQGRRSTEAF
V: TRBV15; D: -; J: TRBJ1-5; CDR3: ATSRDRRQPQH
V: TRBV12-5; D: -; J: TRBJ1-5; CDR3: ASGLDESSTRGRLRNQPQH
V: TRBV6-5; D: TRBD1; J: TRBJ1-6; CDR3: AIADRVNSPLH
V: TRBV13; D: -; J: TRBJ1-4; CDR3: ASSLFGTGDEKLF
V: TRBV28; D: TRBD2; J: TRBJ2-1; CDR3: ASRRLAGVSGVSYNEQF